The T cell receptor (beta chain) under discussion was sequenced for a study of blood T cell repertoires in COVID-19. On the study more broadly: The study drew acute and convalescent COVID-19 samples from the United States, Italy and Spain. The analysed material was cDNA or gDNA that came from T cells, B-cell-depleted T cells, or PBMCs.

Those who participated ranged in age from roughly 18 to 100 years and resided in 20 to 25 US areas. In the authors' workflow: Using reference gene primer amplification, nucleated cell counts were estimated. Sequencing was performed with immunoSEQ multiplex PCR; in TCRdb, only in-frame clones are kept and a portion is missing. V and J calls and clone size come straight from that table; D and trimming were deduced from the DNA. The data show 220,000 or so clones, 88% seen once. Sequencing used PBMCs or T cells enriched from blood (not recorded which). The receptor's source is a woman aged 50 to 60 with acute COVID-19.

The DNA of the CDR3 is TGTGCCAGCAGTCCAGGACAGACCCCCAGTGGCTACACCTTC. Translation gives CASSPGQTPSGYTF. This sequence joins TRBV28 and TRBJ1-2, with D possibly matching TRBD1 (6 bases). This CDR3 has 14 residues. CDR1 is MDHEN and CDR2 is SYDVKM in the germline V gene. Deletions cut 5 bases from V and 7 bases from J, with 17 bases between.